This T cell receptor beta chain originates from a study of shared clonotypes between healthy human individuals. For the study at large: Those who served as donors were a couple of women and a few men between the ages of 18 and 49.

The CDR3 sequence is 19 residues long. CDR1 is SGHNT, CDR2 YENEEA, per germline. V shed 9 bases and J shed 1 base, with 30 bases lying between them. TCRdb keeps only in-frame clones here, not all; method: immunoSEQ multiplex PCR. The sample includes about 680,000 clones, roughly nine tenths of them seen just once. Naive CD8 cells were CD45RO-negative, positively selected for CCR7, excluding terminally differentiated effector memory CD45RA+ cells. The gene calls are TRBV11-3 and TRBJ1-2, with D perhaps matching TRBD1 (5 bases). The sample taken for sequencing was naive CD8+ T cells sorted from blood. The clonotype originates from a man aged 25 to 40 in good health. In nucleotides, the CDR3 is TGTGCCAGTCGCTCAGGAGAACAGACAGCCTCACTCGGTAACTATGGCTACACCTTC. Its protein is CASRSGEQTASLGNYGYTF.